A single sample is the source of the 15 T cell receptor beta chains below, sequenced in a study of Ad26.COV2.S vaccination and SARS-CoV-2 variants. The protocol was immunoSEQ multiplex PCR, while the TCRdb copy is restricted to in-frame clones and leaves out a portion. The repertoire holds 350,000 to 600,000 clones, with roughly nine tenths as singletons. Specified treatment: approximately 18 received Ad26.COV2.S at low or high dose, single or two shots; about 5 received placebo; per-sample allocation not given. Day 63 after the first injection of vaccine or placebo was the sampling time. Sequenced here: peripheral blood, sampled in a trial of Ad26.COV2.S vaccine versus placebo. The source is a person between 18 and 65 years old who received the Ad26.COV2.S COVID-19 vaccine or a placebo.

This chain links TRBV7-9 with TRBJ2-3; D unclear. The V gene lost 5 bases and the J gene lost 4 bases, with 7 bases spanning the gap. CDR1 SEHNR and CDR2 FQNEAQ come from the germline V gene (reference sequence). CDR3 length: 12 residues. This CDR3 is CASSPKPDTQYF. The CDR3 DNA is TGTGCCAGCAGCCCTAAACCAGATACGCAGTATTTT. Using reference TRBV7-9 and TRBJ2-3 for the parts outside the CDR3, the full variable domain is DTGVSQNPRHKITKRGQNVTFRCDPISEHNRLYWYRQTLGQGPEFLTYFQNEAQLEKSRLLSDRFSAERPKGSFSTLEIQRTEQGDSAMYLCASSPKPDTQYFGPGTRLTVL.

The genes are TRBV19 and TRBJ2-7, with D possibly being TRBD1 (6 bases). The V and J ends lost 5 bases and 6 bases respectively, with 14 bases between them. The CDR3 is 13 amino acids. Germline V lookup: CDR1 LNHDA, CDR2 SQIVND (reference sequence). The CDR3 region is CASSSYGGLEQYF. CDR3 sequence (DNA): TGTGCCAGTAGTTCATATGGGGGCCTCGAGCAGTACTTC.

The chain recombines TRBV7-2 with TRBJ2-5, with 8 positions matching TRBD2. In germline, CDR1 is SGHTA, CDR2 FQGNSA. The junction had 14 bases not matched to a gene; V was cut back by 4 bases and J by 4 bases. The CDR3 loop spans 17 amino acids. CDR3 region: CASSSRRGAFPRETQYF. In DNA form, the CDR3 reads TGTGCCAGCAGCTCTCGGCGGGGGGCCTTTCCACGAGAGACCCAGTACTTC.

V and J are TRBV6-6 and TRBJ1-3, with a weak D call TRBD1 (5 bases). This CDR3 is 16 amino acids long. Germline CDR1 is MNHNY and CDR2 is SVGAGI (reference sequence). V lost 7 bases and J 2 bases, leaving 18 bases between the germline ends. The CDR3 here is CASTVGGVRAGNTIYF. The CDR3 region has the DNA TGTGCCAGCACCGTAGGAGGGGTCCGGGCTGGAAACACCATATATTTT.

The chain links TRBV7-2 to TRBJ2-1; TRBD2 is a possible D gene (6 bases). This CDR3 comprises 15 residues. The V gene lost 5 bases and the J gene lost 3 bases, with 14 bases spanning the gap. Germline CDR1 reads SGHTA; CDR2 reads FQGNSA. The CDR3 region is CASSPSRDFYNEQFF. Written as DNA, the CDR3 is TGTGCCAGCAGCCCCTCCCGGGACTTCTACAATGAGCAGTTCTTC.

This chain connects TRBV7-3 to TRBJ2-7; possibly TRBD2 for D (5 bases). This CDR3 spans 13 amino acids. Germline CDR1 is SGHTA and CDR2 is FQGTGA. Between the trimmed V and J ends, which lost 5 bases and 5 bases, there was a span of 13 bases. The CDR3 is CASSPLPGDEQYF. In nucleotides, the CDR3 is TGTGCCAGCAGCCCTCTCCCCGGGGACGAGCAGTACTTC.

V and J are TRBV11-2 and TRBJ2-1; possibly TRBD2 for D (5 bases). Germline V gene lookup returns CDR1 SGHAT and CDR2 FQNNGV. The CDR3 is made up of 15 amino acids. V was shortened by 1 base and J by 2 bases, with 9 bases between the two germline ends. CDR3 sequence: CASSLVLDAYNEQFF. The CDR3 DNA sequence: TGTGCCAGCAGCTTAGTACTAGACGCCTACAATGAGCAGTTCTTC. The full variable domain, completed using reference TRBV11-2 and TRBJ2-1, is EAGVAQSPRYKIIEKRQSVAFWCNPISGHATLYWYQQILGQGPKLLIQFQNNGVVDDSQLPKDRFSAERLKGVDSTLKIQPAKLEDSAVYLCASSLVLDAYNEQFFGPGTRLTVL.

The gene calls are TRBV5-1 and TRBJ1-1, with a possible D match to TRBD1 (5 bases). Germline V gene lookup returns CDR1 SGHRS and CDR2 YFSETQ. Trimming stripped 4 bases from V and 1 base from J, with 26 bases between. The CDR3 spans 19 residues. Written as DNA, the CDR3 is TGCGCCAGCAGCCCTAATTCGCAGGGATATATTGTCAGGAACACTGAAGCTTTCTTT. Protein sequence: CASSPNSQGYIVRNTEAFF.

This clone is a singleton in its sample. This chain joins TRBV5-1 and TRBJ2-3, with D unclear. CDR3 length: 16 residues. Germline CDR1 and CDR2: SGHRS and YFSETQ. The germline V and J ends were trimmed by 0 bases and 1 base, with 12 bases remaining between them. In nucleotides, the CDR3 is TGCGCCAGCAGCTTGGGAGGTGGGGTTGGCACAGATACGCAGTATTTT. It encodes CASSLGGGVGTDTQYF.

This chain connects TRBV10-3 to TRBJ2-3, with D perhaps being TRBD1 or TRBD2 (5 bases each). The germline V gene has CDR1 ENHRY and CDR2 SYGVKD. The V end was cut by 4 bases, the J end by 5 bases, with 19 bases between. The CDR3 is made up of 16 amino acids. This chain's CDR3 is CAISVGGIDSRDTQYF. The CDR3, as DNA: TGTGCCATCAGTGTTGGGGGAATTGATTCACGAGATACGCAGTATTTT.

CDR3 DNA: TGTGCCAGCAGCCCGTGGGCAGACGATAATTCACCCCTCCACTTT. It codes for CASSPWADDNSPLHF. The chain is built from TRBV9 and TRBJ1-6; D is uncertain. Per germline, CDR1 SGDLS and CDR2 YYNGEE. CDR3 length equals 15 residues. V shed 4 bases and J shed 5 bases, with 13 bases lying between them.

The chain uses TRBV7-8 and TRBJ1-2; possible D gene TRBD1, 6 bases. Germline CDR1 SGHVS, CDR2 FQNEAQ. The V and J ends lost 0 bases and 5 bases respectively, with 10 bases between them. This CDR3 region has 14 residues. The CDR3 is CASSLATGPYGYTF. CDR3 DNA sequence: TGTGCCAGCAGCTTAGCGACAGGTCCTTATGGCTACACCTTC.

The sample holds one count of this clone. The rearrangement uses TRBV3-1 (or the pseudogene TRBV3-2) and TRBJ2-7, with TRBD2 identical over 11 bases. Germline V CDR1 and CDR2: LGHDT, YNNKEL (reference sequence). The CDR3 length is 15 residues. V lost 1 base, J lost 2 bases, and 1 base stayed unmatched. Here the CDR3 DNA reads TGTGCCAGCAGCCAAGCTAGCGGGGGGCCCTACGAGCAGTACTTC. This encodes CASSQASGGPYEQYF.

DNA of the CDR3: TGTGCCACCAGCAGACTGGACAGGGAAAGCGCTGAAGCTTTCTTT. Translated: CATSRLDRESAEAFF. The chain couples TRBV15 to TRBJ1-1, with 8 bases fitting TRBD1. J lost 6 bases, V lost 2 bases, and 8 bases had no gene match. Germline assignment: CDR1 LNHNV and CDR2 YYDKDF (reference sequence). There are 15 residues in the CDR3.

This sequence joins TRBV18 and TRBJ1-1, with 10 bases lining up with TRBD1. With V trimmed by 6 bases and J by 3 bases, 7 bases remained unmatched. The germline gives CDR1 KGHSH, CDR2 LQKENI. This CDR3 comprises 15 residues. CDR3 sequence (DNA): TGTGCCAGCTCCTCGACAGGGGGCTCATACACTGAAGCTTTCTTT. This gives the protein CASSSTGGSYTEAFF.